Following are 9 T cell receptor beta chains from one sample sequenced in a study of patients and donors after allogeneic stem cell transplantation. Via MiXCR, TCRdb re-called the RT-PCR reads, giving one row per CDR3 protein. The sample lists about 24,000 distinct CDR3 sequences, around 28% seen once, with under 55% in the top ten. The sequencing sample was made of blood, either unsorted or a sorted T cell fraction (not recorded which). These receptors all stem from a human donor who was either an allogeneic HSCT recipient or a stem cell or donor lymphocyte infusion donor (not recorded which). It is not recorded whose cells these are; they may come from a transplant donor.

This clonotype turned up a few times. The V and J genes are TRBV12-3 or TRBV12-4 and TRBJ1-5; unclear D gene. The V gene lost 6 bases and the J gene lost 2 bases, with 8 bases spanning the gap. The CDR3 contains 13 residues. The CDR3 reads CASRFGRNQPQHF. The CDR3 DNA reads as TGTGCCAGCAGATTCGGCCGCAATCAGCCCCAGCATTTT.

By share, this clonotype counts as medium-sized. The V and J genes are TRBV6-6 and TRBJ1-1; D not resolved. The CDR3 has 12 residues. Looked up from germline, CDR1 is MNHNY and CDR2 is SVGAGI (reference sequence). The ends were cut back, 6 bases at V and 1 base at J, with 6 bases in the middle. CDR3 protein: CASRGSNTEAFF. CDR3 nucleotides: TGTGCCAGCAGAGGATCGAACACTGAAGCTTTCTTT.

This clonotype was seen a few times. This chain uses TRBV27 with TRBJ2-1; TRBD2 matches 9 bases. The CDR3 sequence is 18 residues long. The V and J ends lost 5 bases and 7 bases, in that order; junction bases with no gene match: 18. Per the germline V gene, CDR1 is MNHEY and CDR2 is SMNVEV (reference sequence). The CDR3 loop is CASSVPTSGLAFGNEQFF. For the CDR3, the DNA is TGTGCCAGCAGTGTCCCAACGTCGGGACTAGCATTCGGTAATGAGCAGTTCTTC.

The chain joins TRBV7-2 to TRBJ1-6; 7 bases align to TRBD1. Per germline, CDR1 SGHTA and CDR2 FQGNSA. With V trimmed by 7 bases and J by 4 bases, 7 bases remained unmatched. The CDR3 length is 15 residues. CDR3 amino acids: CASNLRGRYNSPLHF. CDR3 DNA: TGTGCCAGCAATCTCAGGGGGAGATATAATTCACCCCTCCACTTT.

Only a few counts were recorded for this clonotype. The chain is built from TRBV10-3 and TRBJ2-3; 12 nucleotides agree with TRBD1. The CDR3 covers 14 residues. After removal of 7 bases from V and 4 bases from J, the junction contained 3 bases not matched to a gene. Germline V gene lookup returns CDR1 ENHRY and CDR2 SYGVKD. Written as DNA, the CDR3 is TGTGCCATCAAGGGACAGGGGGCCGCAGATACGCAGTATTTT. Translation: CAIKGQGAADTQYF.

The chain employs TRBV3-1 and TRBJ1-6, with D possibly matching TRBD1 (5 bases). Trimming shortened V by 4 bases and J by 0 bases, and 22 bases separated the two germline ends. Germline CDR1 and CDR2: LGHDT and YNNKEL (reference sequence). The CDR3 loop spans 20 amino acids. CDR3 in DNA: TGTGCCAGCAGCCCCTACCCGGCATGGGACCGGAGCTCCTATAATTCACCCCTCCACTTT. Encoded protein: CASSPYPAWDRSSYNSPLHF.

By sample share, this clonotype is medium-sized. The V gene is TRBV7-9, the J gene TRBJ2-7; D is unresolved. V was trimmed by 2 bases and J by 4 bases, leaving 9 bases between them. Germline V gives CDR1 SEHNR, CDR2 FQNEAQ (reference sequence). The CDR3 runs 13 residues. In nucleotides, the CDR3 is TGTGCCAGCAGCTTACGTAGGGATTACGAGCAGTACGTC. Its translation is CASSLRRDYEQYV.

CDR3 sequence reads: CASSYAVGGTEAFF. In nucleotides, the CDR3 is TGTGCCAGCAGTTACGCGGTGGGGGGCACTGAAGCTTTCTTT. V usage is TRBV6-5 and J usage is TRBJ1-1, with D perhaps TRBD1 (5 bases). The germline gives CDR1 MNHEY, CDR2 SVGAGI. Trimming pared 2 bases from V and 4 bases from J, leaving 11 bases between. The CDR3 spans 14 residues.

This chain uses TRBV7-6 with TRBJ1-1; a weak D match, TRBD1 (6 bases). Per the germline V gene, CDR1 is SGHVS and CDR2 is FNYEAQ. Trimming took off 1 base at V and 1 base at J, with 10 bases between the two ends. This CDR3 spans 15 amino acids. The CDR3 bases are TGTGCCAGCAGCTTAGTCGTCAGGGGGAACACTGAAGCTTTCTTT. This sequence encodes CASSLVVRGNTEAFF.